The 12 T cell receptor beta chains below come from one sample, sequenced in a study of graft-versus-host responses after intestinal transplantation. What these receptors recognize is not known. Libraries were prepared by immunoSEQ multiplex PCR; TCRdb keeps only in-frame clonotypes and omits some of them. Here the sample spans just over 70,000 clones, 84% being singletons. Source: unstimulated CD4+ T cells sorted from spleen or lymph node cells, taken before transplant. The receptors here all came from a human donor who was the organ donor for an intestinal transplant.

For the CDR3, the DNA is TGTGCCAGCAGCCAAGGAGTGGACAGGGGAGTAGATACGCAGTATTTT. Encoded protein: CASSQGVDRGVDTQYF. The V gene is TRBV4-2, the J gene TRBJ2-3; the match to TRBD1 covers 9 bases. The CDR3 has 16 amino acids. Germline CDR1 is LGHNA and CDR2 is YNFKEQ. The J segment lost 5 bases and the V segment lost 1 base, leaving 7 bases of the junction unmatched.

The gene calls are TRBV14 and TRBJ2-5, with D possibly matching TRBD1 (5 bases). Germline V CDR1 and CDR2: SGHDN, FVKESK. CDR3 length equals 13 residues. The V end lost 1 base, the J end lost 13 bases, and 16 bases lay between the germline ends. The CDR3 DNA follows: TGTGCCAGCAGCCAAGGGAGTCGGACAAGGGCGTACTTC. It codes for CASSQGSRTRAYF.

The rearrangement joins TRBV6-5 to TRBJ1-4; 7 nucleotides agree with TRBD1. The junction had 9 bases not matched to a gene; V was cut back by 7 bases and J by 7 bases. There are 14 residues in the CDR3. The V gene's germline CDR1 is MNHEY and CDR2 SVGAGI. CDR3 in amino acids: CASTLNRGGEKLFF. The CDR3 DNA is TGTGCCAGCACCCTGAACAGGGGTGGTGAAAAACTGTTTTTT.

The genes are TRBV15 and TRBJ2-7; 12 bases align to TRBD2. The V gene end was trimmed by 2 bases and the J gene end by 1 base; junction bases not matched to a gene: 9. Germline V gene lookup returns CDR1 LNHNV and CDR2 YYDKDF (reference sequence). The length of the CDR3 is 18 residues. The CDR3 nucleotides are TGTGCCACCAGCAGAAATTATCCGGGACTAGCGGGTTCCTACGAGCAGTACGTC. It codes for CATSRNYPGLAGSYEQYV.

This chain joins TRBV29-1 and TRBJ2-5; TRBD1 matches at 9 bases. Germline V gene sequence: CDR1 SQVTM, CDR2 ANQGSEA. J was trimmed by 5 bases and V by 6 bases; bases with no gene match: 13. This CDR3 comprises 15 residues. The CDR3 here is CSVDTGTGRFETQYF. The CDR3 DNA is TGCAGCGTAGATACCGGGACAGGGAGGTTTGAGACCCAGTACTTC.

V gene TRBV25-1 combines with J gene TRBJ2-6; perhaps TRBD2 as D (7 bases). The CDR3 length is 17 residues. The germline CDR1 and CDR2 sequences are MGHDK and SYGVNS. Deletions cut 4 bases from V and 1 base from J, with 14 bases between. The CDR3 loop is CASSVGGRGSGANVLTF. CDR3 DNA: TGTGCCAGCAGTGTCGGGGGGCGCGGATCTGGGGCCAACGTCCTGACTTTC.

The DNA for the CDR3 is TGTGCCAGCAGCCAAGGCCCTAGACAGGCGAACACTGAAGCTTTCTTT. It encodes CASSQGPRQANTEAFF. The rearrangement links TRBV4-2 to TRBJ1-1; perhaps TRBD1 as D (6 bases). Between the trimmed V and J ends, which lost 1 base and 1 base, there was a span of 13 bases. The CDR3 is 16 residues long. CDR1 and CDR2 (germline): LGHNA, YNFKEQ.

This rearrangement joins TRBV30 to TRBJ2-7; TRBD2 might be the D (7 bases). Per germline, CDR1 GTSNPN and CDR2 SVGIG (reference sequence). The CDR3 sequence is 12 residues long. The V gene lost 8 bases and the J gene lost 3 bases, with 14 bases spanning the gap. The chain's CDR3 is CARGAGFYEQYV. CDR3 sequence (DNA): TGTGCCCGGGGGGCGGGATTCTACGAGCAGTACGTC.

V is TRBV2 and J is TRBJ1-2; D remains ambiguous. Trimming took off 10 bases at V and 5 bases at J, with 14 bases between the two ends. The CDR3 is 12 residues long. The germline V gene has CDR1 SNHLY and CDR2 FYNNEI. CDR3 residues: CATQTGSYGYTF. Written as DNA, the CDR3 is TGTGCCACGCAAACCGGGTCGTATGGCTACACCTTC.

V usage is TRBV5-5 and J usage is TRBJ1-6; 10 bases line up with TRBD1. The CDR3 is 15 amino acids. CDR1 is SGHKS, CDR2 YYEKEE, per germline (reference sequence). After removal of 2 bases from V and 7 bases from J, the junction contained 3 bases not matched to a gene. The CDR3 coding sequence is TGTGCCAGCAGCTTCTTGACAGGGGGCAATTCACCCCTCCACTTT. It specifies CASSFLTGGNSPLHF.

This clone was detected once. The rearrangement uses TRBV7-2 and TRBJ1-2; 8 nucleotides agree with TRBD1. Germline-derived CDR1 and CDR2 are SGHTA and FQGNSA. J lost 8 bases, V lost 3 bases, and 8 bases had no gene match. The length of the CDR3 is 14 residues. The CDR3 region is CASSLDRVGGGYTF. CDR3 nucleotide sequence: TGTGCCAGCAGCTTGGACAGGGTAGGAGGGGGCTACACCTTC.

V is TRBV5-4 and J is TRBJ2-5, with TRBD1 identical over 9 bases. Germline values: CDR1 SGHNT, CDR2 YYREEE (reference sequence). The ends lost 4 bases at V and 5 bases at J; junction bases unmatched: 12. The CDR3 extends over 16 amino acids. The CDR3: CASSTRQGEFGETQYF. CDR3 DNA: TGTGCCAGCAGCACCCGACAGGGGGAGTTCGGGGAGACCCAGTACTTC.